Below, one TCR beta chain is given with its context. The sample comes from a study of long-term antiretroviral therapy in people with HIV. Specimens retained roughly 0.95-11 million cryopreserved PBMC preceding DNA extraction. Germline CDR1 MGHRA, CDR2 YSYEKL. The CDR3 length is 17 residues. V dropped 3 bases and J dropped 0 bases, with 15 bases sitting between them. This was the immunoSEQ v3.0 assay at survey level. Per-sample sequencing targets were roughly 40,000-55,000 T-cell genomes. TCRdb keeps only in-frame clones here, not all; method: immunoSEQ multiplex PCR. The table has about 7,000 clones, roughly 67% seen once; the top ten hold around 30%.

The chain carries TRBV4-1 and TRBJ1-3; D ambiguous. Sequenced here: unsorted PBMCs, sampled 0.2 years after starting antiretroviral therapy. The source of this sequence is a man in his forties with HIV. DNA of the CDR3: TGCGCCAGCAGCCATGATAGAACAGCCAGCTCTGGAAACACCATATATTTT. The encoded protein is CASSHDRTASSGNTIYF.